These T cell receptor beta chains were read from a single sample in a study of T cell responses to AZD1222 COVID-19 vaccine. Sequencing was performed with immunoSEQ multiplex PCR; in TCRdb, only in-frame clones are kept and a portion is missing. The profile shows more than 15,000 clones, roughly 91% of them singletons. Here the sequenced sample was peripheral blood, taken 28 days after the second AZD1222 dose. These receptors all come from an adult who received the AZD1222 COVID-19 vaccine. The conserved cysteine and the conserved F or W are not part of the CDR3 here. The order of the fields is V gene, J gene, CDR3 protein.

TRBV19,TRBJ1-2,ASTLGQHYGYT
TRBV11-2,TRBJ1-2,ASSLERGVIA
TRBV14,TRBJ1-5,ASSHDSHQPQH
TRBV27,TRBJ1-6,ASSPYGTGSSPLH
TRBV19,TRBJ2-1,ASRVNGDEQF
TRBV2,TRBJ1-1,ASIRALLNTEAF
TRBV6-5,TRBJ2-3,ASSYSTWSTDTQY
TRBV5-1,TRBJ2-6,ASSLSLAGANVLT
TRBV28,TRBJ2-7,ASSFGGGGPTYEQY
TRBV5-1,TRBJ2-7,ASSLDPGRRQLEQY
TRBV5-6,TRBJ1-2,ASSLGLPGGYT
TRBV5-6,TRBJ2-1,ASSLRTGMDEQF
TRBV11-2,TRBJ2-2,ASSGRQGSGELF
TRBV3-1/TRBV3-2,TRBJ1-2,ASSQVPGHYGYT
TRBV28,TRBJ2-3,ASSFRRNTQY
TRBV7-3,TRBJ2-2,ASSLREVGTGELF
TRBV11-2,TRBJ1-4,ASSLGQIGTNEKLF
TRBV29-1,TRBJ2-1,SVGLGGNRGVF
TRBV6-2/TRBV6-3,TRBJ2-5,ASSYRQGETQY
TRBV4-1,TRBJ2-1,ASSQDGPYNEQF
TRBV6-1,TRBJ1-5,ASSEQKGNQPQH
TRBV14,TRBJ1-1,ASSQEWQSAEAF
TRBV5-4,TRBJ2-2,ASHTTNTGELF
TRBV19,TRBJ1-4,ASSSRTGGVEKLF
TRBV6-5,TRBJ2-7,ASEEGTYEQY
TRBV19,TRBJ2-6,ASSPQSSGANVLT
TRBV7-9,TRBJ1-4,ATIQGAANEKLF
TRBV6-5,TRBJ1-1,ASRTGLEAF
TRBV5-1,TRBJ2-3,ASSSLPGSDTQY
TRBV27,TRBJ1-1,ASTGTGRTEAF
TRBV19,TRBJ2-1,ASSQGPISYNEQF
TRBV7-2,TRBJ1-4,ASSLDSGPNEKLF
TRBV12-5,TRBJ1-2,ASGLGTGAYYGYT
TRBV28,TRBJ1-2,ASSSLWEKANYGYT
TRBV12-3/TRBV12-4,TRBJ1-4,ASGPLNEKLF
TRBV18,TRBJ1-4,ASSPRSLGEKLF
TRBV9,TRBJ2-3,ASSPPGLAGGGNTQY
TRBV6-6,TRBJ2-3,ASRLGQGDTQY
TRBV5-6,TRBJ1-2,ASSLSAGWNYGYT
TRBV2,TRBJ2-3,ASSESSGKDTQY
TRBV10-3,TRBJ2-2,AISDPGQGVSTGELF
TRBV5-6,TRBJ2-3,ASSRTLGTDTQY
TRBV5-1,TRBJ2-5,ASSPGTQPQETQY
TRBV7-9,TRBJ1-1,ASSLGAGGWATEAF
TRBV10-1,TRBJ2-1,ASSDPSGSAYNEQF
TRBV7-7,TRBJ2-1,ASSLSLTNNEQF